This entry lists 9 T cell receptor beta chains sequenced from one sample in a study of blood T cell repertoires in COVID-19 (dated by TCRdb to 2018 to 2020). Receptors were amplified or captured by the immunoSEQ multiplex PCR assay. Drawn from immuneACCESS, this table holds only the in-frame rearrangements with V and J called that TCRdb kept. Clones are partly lost; checked studies trace under half to an unresolved V gene and leave the rest unexplained. The sample table contains over 85,000 clones; only one count was recorded for approximately 90% of them. In total, the top ten clones hold 3.5% to 5% of the sample. The sample was peripheral blood. The receptor source for this set is a human donor with COVID-19, enrolled during active disease. The donor label of this sample is uncertain.

In nucleotides, the CDR3 is TGTGCCAGCAGTGACGGGGGAGAGACCCAGTACTTC. It yields the protein CASSDGGETQYF. The rearrangement joins TRBV2 to TRBJ2-5, with D possibly matching TRBD2 (6 bases). The CDR3 has 12 amino acids. V lost 3 bases, J lost 4 bases, and 6 bases lay in between. Germline V gene lookup returns CDR1 SNHLY and CDR2 FYNNEI.

The chain is built from TRBV5-4 and TRBJ2-5; 7 bases fit TRBD1. Trimming removed 0 bases from V and 5 bases from J; junction bases left unmatched: 1. The CDR3 length is 13 residues. In germline, CDR1 is SGHNT, CDR2 YYREEE (reference sequence). CDR3 sequence reads: CASSLADRETQYF. CDR3 DNA sequence: TGTGCCAGCAGCTTGGCGGACAGGGAGACCCAGTACTTC.

The V call is TRBV5-4, the J call TRBJ2-3, with 9 bases lining up with TRBD2. Germline V gives CDR1 SGHNT, CDR2 YYREEE (reference sequence). This CDR3 is built from 15 residues. The junction had 2 bases not matched to a gene; V was cut back by 2 bases and J by 1 base. CDR3 DNA: TGTGCCAGCAGCTTCCCTAGCGGGGGCACAGATACGCAGTATTTT. The encoded protein is CASSFPSGGTDTQYF. Using reference TRBV5-4 and TRBJ2-3 for the parts outside the CDR3, the full variable domain is ETGVTQSPTHLIKTRGQQVTLRCSSQSGHNTVSWYQQALGQGPQFIFQYYREEENGRGNFPPRFSGLQFPNYSSELNVNALELDDSALYLCASSFPSGGTDTQYFGPGTRLTVL.

This clone was picked up one time. The gene calls are TRBV12-3 or TRBV12-4 and TRBJ2-5; D is uncertain. Trimming took 1 base from V and 1 from J, leaving 4 bases between them. The CDR3 has 13 residues. CDR3 nucleotide sequence: TGTGCCAGCAGTTTAGACTCCCAAGAGACCCAGTACTTC. Translation gives CASSLDSQETQYF.

V usage is TRBV30 and J usage is TRBJ1-3; D may be TRBD1 (6 bases). Germline CDR1 and CDR2: GTSNPN and SVGIG (reference sequence). The CDR3 loop spans 15 amino acids. V was cut by 3 bases and J by 4 bases, with 16 bases left in between. The CDR3 here is CAWSQPGGGGNTIYF. In DNA, the CDR3 is TGTGCCTGGAGCCAACCGGGGGGCGGAGGAAACACCATATATTTT.

CDR3 in amino acids: CASSHSHTHSNQPQHF. CDR3 sequence (DNA): TGTGCCAGCAGCCATTCACATACCCATAGCAATCAGCCCCAGCATTTT. The chain is built from TRBV7-3 and TRBJ1-5; D unclear. The CDR3 sequence is 16 residues long. Per germline, CDR1 SGHTA and CDR2 FQGTGA. V was pared by 5 bases and J by 0 bases, with 14 bases between.

In DNA, the CDR3 is TGTGCCACCAGCAGACCCTGGGGGGGCGAAGGTTCACCCCTCCACTTT. The encoded protein is CATSRPWGGEGSPLHF. The J gene is TRBJ1-6, the V gene TRBV15; possible D gene TRBD1, 6 bases. Germline lookup yields CDR1 LNHNV and CDR2 YYDKDF (reference sequence). The CDR3 has 16 amino acids. Trimming stripped 2 bases from V and 9 bases from J, with 17 bases between.

The V and J genes are TRBV11-2 and TRBJ1-1, with a tentative D call TRBD1 (6 bases). Trimming shortened V by 7 bases and J by 7 bases, and 19 bases separated the two germline ends. CDR1 is SGHAT and CDR2 is FQNNGV in the germline V gene. The CDR3 consists of 14 residues. Written as DNA, the CDR3 is TGTGCCAGCATACAAGGGATGGGGGCGGGTGAAGCTTTCTTT. This codes for CASIQGMGAGEAFF.

The gene calls are TRBV3-1 (or the pseudogene TRBV3-2) and TRBJ2-1, with 12 bases matching TRBD2. The V segment lost 4 bases and the J segment 12 bases; nucleotides outside the gene matches: 10. The germline gives CDR1 LGHDT, CDR2 YNNKEL (reference sequence). This CDR3 comprises 15 residues. CDR3 residues: CASSLGLAGQHTQFF. CDR3 coding DNA: TGTGCCAGCAGCCTGGGACTAGCGGGTCAACATACGCAGTTCTTC.